This TCR beta chain was sequenced in a study of blood T cells in healthy people across ages. Study findings and constraints: Older individuals had lower TCR beta diversity per million T cells (the decline was roughly linear).

A few counts support this clonotype. Its antigen remains unidentified. V lost 4 bases and J lost 3, with 9 bases in between. Germline lookup yields CDR1 SGHTA and CDR2 FQGNSA. The CDR3 spans 13 residues. Around 10 milliliters was the volume of peripheral blood drawn from each donor. For the second PCR, which ran for about 7 to 11 cycles, a sample-barcoded 5' primer and a J-beta primer mix were used. TCRdb re-analysed the 5' RACE reads in MiXCR, keeping a single row per CDR3 protein. The sample holds around 800,000 distinct CDR3 sequences, around two fifths seen once. This TCR derives from a man in his 60s in good health. The material sequenced was blood. The rearrangement joins TRBV7-2 to TRBJ1-1; D is uncertain. In DNA, the CDR3 is TGTGCCAGCAGCTGGGGTACCTACACTGAAGCTTTCTTT. This sequence encodes CASSWGTYTEAFF.